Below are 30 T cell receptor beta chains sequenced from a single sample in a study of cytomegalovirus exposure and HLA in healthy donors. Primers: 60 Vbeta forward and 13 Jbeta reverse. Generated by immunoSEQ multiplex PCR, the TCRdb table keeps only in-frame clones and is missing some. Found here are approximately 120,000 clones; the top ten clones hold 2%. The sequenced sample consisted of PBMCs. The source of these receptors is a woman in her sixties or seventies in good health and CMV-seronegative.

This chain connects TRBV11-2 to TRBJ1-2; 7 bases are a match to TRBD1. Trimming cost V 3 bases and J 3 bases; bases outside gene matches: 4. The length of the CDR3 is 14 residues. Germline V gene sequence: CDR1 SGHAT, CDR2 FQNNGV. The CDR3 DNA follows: TGTGCCAGCAGCTTGACAGGGCGGGACTATGGCTACACCTTC. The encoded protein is CASSLTGRDYGYTF.

The CDR3 region is CASSSGQRYGYTF. The CDR3 DNA is TGCGCCAGCAGCTCAGGACAGCGCTATGGCTACACCTTC. The chain uses TRBV5-1 and TRBJ1-2; a possible D gene is TRBD1 (6 bases). The CDR3 sequence is 13 residues long. From germline, CDR1 is SGHRS and CDR2 YFSETQ. Between the trimmed V and J ends, which lost 3 bases and 4 bases, there was a span of 10 bases. The full variable domain, its missing parts supplied by reference TRBV5-1 and TRBJ1-2, is KAGVTQTPRYLIKTRGQQVTLSCSPISGHRSVSWYQQTPGQGLQFLFEYFSETQRNKGNFPGRFSGRQFSNSRSEMNVSTLELGDSALYLCASSSGQRYGYTFGSGTRLTVV.

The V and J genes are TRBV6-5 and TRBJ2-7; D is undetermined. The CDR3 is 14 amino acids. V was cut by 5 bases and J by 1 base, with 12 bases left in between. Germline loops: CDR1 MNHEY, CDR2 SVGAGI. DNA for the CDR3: TGTGCCAGCAGTCGAGGAATCACTTCCTACGAGCAGTACTTC. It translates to CASSRGITSYEQYF.

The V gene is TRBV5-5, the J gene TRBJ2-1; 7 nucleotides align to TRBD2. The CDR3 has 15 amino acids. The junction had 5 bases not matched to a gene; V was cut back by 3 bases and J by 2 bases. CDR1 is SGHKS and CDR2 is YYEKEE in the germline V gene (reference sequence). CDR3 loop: CASSSLAGAYNEQFF. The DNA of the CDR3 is TGTGCCAGCAGCTCCCTGGCGGGAGCCTACAATGAGCAGTTCTTC.

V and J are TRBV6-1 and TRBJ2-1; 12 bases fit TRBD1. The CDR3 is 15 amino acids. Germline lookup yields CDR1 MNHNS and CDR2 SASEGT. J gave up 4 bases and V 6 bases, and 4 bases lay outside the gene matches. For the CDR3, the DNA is TGTGCCAGCAGGAGGGGACAGGGGGCTTACAATGAGCAGTTCTTC. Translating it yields CASRRGQGAYNEQFF.

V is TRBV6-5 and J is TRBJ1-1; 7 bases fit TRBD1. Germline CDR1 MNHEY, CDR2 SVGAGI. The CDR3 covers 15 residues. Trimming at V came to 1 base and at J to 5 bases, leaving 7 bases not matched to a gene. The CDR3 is CASSYWTGWKTEAFF. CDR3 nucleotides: TGTGCCAGCAGTTACTGGACAGGTTGGAAAACTGAAGCTTTCTTT.

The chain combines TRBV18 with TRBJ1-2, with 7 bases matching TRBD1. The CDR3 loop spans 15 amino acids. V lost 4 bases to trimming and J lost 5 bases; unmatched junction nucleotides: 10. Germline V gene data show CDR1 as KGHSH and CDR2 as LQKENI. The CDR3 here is CASSHRTGEGYGYTF. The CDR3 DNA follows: TGTGCCAGCTCACACCGGACAGGAGAGGGGTATGGCTACACCTTC.

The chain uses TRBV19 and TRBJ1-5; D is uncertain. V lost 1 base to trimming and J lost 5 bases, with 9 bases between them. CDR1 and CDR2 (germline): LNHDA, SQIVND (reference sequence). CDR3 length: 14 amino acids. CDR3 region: CASSIGPGYQPQHF. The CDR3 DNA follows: TGTGCCAGTAGTATAGGTCCAGGTTATCAGCCCCAGCATTTT.

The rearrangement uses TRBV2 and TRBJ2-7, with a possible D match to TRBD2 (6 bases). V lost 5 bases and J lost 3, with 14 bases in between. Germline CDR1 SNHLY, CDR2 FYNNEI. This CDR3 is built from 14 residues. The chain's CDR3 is CASSMGQGLYEQYF. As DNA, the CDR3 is TGTGCCAGCAGTATGGGGCAGGGACTCTACGAGCAGTACTTC.

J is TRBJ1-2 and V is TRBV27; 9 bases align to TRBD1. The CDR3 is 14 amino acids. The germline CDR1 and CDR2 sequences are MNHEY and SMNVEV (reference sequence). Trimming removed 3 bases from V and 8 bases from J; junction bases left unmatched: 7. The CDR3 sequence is CASSLGQGIEGYTF. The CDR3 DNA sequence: TGTGCCAGCAGTTTGGGACAGGGTATTGAGGGCTACACCTTC.

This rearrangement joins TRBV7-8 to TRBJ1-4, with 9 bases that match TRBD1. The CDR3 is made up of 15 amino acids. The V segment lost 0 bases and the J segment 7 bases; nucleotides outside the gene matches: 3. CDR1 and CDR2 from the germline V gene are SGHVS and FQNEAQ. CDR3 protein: CASSLARDRAEKLFF. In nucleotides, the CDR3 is TGTGCCAGCAGCTTAGCCCGGGACAGGGCTGAAAAACTGTTTTTT.

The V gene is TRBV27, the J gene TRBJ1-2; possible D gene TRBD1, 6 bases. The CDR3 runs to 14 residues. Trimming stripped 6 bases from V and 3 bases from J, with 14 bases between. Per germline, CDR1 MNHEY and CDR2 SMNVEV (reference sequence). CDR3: CASRRVGADYGYTF. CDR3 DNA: TGTGCCAGCAGAAGGGTGGGGGCTGACTATGGCTACACCTTC.

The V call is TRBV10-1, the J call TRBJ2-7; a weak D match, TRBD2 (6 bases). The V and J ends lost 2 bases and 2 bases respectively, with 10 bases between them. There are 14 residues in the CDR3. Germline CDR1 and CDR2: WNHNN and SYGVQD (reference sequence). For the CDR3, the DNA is TGCGCCAGCAGTGAGGGGGGGACTCCCTACGAGCAGTACTTC. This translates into CASSEGGTPYEQYF.

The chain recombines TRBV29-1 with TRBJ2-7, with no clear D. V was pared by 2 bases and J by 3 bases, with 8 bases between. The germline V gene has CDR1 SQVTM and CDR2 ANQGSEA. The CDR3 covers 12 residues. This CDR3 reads CSVEMGFYEQYF. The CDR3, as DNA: TGCAGCGTTGAAATGGGCTTCTACGAGCAGTACTTC.

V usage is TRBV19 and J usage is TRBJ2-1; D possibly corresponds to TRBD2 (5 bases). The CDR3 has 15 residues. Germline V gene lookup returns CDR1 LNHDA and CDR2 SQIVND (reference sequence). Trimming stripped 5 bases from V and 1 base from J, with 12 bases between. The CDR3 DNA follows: TGTGCCAGTAGTTCTCCTTGGGAGTCCTACAATGAGCAGTTCTTC. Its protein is CASSSPWESYNEQFF.

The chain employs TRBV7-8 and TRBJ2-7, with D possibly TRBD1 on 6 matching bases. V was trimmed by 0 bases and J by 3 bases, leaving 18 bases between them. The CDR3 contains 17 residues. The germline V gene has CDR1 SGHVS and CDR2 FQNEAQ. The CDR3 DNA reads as TGTGCCAGCAGCTTAGCGTCCTCTACAGGGTCTCTCTACGAGCAGTACTTC. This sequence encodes CASSLASSTGSLYEQYF.

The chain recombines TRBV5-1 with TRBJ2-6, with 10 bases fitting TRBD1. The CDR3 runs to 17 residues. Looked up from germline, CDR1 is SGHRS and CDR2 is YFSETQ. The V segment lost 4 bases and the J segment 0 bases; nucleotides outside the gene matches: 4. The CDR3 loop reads CASSGRTGGSGANVLTF. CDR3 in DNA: TGCGCCAGCAGCGGAAGGACAGGGGGCTCTGGGGCCAACGTCCTGACTTTC.

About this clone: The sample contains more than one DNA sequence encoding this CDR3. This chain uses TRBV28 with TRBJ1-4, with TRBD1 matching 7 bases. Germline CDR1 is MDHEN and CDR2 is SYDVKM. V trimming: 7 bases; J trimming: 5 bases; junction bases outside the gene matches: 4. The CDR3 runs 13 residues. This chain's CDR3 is CASTAGGNEKLFF. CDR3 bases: TGTGCCAGCACCGCAGGGGGGAATGAAAAACTGTTTTTT.

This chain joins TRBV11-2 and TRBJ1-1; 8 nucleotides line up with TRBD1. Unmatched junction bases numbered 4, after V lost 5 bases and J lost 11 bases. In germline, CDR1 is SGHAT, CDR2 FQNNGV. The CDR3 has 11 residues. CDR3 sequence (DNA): TGTGCCAGCAGCCCGCGGACAGGGGCTTTCTTT. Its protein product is CASSPRTGAFF.

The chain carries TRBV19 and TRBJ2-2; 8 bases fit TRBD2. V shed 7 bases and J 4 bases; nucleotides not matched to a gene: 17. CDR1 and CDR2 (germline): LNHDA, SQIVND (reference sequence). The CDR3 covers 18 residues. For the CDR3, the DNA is TGTGCCAGTAAGGACCGTACGGCAGCGGGAGATTTCACCGGGGAGCTGTTTTTT. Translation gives CASKDRTAAGDFTGELFF.

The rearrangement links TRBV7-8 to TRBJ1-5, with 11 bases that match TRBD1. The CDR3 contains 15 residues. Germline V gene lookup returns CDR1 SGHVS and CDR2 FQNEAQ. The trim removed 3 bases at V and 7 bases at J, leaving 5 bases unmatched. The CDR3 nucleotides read TGTGCCAGCAGCTTTACGGACAGGGGGCTCCAGCCCCAGCATTTT. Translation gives CASSFTDRGLQPQHF.

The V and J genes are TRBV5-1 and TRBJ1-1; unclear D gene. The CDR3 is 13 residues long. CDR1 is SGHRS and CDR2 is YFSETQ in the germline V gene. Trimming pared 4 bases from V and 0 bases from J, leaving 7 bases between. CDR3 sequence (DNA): TGCGCCAGCAGCCTCACTATGAACACTGAAGCTTTCTTT. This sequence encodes CASSLTMNTEAFF. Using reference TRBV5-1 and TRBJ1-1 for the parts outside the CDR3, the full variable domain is KAGVTQTPRYLIKTRGQQVTLSCSPISGHRSVSWYQQTPGQGLQFLFEYFSETQRNKGNFPGRFSGRQFSNSRSEMNVSTLELGDSALYLCASSLTMNTEAFFGQGTRLTVV.

CDR3 bases: TGTGCCTGGAGTGTATGGGAGTGGTGGCACGCCTCCAATGAGCAGTTCTTC. Protein sequence: CAWSVWEWWHASNEQFF. The genes are TRBV30 and TRBJ2-1; perhaps TRBD2 as D (5 bases). Germline V CDR1 and CDR2: GTSNPN, SVGIG (reference sequence). The V and J ends lost 0 bases and 6 bases respectively, with 21 bases between them. The CDR3 is 17 residues long. Full variable domain (remainder filled in from reference TRBV30 and TRBJ2-1): SQTIHQWPATLVQPVGSPLSLECTVEGTSNPNLYWYRQAAGRGLQLLFYSVGIGQISSEVPQNLSASRPQDRQFILSSKKLLLSDSGFYLCAWSVWEWWHASNEQFFGPGTRLTVL.

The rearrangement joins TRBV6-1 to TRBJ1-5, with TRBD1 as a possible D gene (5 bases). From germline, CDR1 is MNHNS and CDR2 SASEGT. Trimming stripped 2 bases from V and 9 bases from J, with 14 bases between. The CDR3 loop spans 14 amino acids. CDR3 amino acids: CASSEYPQGMPQHF. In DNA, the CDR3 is TGTGCCAGCAGTGAATATCCCCAGGGTATGCCCCAGCATTTT.

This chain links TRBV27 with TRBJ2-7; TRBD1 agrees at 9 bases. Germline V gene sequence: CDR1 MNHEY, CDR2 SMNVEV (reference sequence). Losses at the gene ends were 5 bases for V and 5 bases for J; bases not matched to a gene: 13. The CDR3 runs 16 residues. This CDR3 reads CASSPLLGQGRDEQYF. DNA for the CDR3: TGTGCCAGCAGTCCTCTCTTGGGACAGGGCAGAGACGAGCAGTACTTC.

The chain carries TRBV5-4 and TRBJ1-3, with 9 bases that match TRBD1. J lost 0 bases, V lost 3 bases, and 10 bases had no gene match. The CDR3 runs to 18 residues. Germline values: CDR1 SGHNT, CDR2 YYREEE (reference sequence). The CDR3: CASSYIRGTGSSGNTIYF. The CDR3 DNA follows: TGTGCCAGCAGCTACATCCGTGGGACAGGGAGCTCTGGAAACACCATATATTTT.

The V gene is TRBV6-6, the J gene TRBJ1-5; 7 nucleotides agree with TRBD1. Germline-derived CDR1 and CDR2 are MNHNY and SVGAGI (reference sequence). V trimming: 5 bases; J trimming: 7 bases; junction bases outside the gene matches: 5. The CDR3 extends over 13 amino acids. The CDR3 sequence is CASSRQGDQPQHF. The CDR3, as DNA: TGTGCCAGCAGTCGACAGGGCGACCAGCCCCAGCATTTT.

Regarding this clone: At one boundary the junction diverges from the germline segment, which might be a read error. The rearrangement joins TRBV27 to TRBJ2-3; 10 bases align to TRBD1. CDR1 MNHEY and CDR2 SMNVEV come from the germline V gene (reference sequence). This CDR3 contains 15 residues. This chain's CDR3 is CASSKSTGGTDSQYF. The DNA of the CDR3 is TGTGCCAGCAGTAAATCGACAGGGGGCACAGATTCGCAGTATTTT.

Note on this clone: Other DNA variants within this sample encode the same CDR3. The CDR3 here is CRGAWGTQYF. CDR3 coding DNA: TGCAGGGGAGCATGGGGGACCCAGTACTTC. The chain recombines TRBV20-1 with TRBJ2-5; possibly TRBD2 for D (5 bases). The CDR3 loop spans 10 amino acids. Germline V gives CDR1 DFQATT, CDR2 SNEGSKA (reference sequence).

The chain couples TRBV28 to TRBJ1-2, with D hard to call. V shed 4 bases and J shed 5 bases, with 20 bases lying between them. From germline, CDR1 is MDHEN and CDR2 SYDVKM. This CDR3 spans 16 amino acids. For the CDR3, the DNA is TGTGCCAGCAGTTACCAGTGGACTTTGAGAGCATATGGCTACACCTTC. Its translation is CASSYQWTLRAYGYTF.